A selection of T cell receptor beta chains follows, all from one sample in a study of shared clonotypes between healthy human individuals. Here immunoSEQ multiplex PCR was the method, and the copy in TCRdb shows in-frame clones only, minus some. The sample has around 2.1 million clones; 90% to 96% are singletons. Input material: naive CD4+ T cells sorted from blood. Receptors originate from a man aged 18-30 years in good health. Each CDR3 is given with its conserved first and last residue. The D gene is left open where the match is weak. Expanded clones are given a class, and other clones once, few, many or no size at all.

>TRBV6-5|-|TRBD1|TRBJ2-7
TGTGCCAGCAGTCGACAGGGGGCGGGGGAGCAGTACTTC
CASSRQGAGEQYF
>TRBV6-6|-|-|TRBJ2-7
TGTGCCAGCAGCGGCGTTCCTCACTACGAGCAGTACTTC
CASSGVPHYEQYF
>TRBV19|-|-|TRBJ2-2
TGTGCCAGTAGTATAGGAGGCTCGCTCGTCGGGGAGCTGTTTTTT
CASSIGGSLVGELFF
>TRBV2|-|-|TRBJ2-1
TGTGCCAGCAGAGCCGACCACACGGGTGAAAAGTTCTTC
CASRADHTGEKFF
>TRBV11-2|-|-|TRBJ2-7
TGTGCCAGCGGGGGACACTCCTACGAGCAGTACTTC
CASGGHSYEQYF
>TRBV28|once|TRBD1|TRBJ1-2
TGTGCCAGCAGCCCGGGACAGGGGCTCGGGGGCTACACCTTC
CASSPGQGLGGYTF
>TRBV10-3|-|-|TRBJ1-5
TGTGCCATCAAGTCTGACAAGGCAAGCAATCAGCCCCAGCATTTT
CAIKSDKASNQPQHF
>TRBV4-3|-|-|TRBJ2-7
TGCGCCAGCAGCCAAGTCGGGCTCCCCTACGAGCAGTACTTC
CASSQVGLPYEQYF
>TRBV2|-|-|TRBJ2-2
TGTGCCAGCAGTGAAAGGGCGGAAGGGGAGCTGTTTTTT
CASSERAEGELFF
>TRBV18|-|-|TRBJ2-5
TGTGCCAGCTCACCACGGCAGCCCAAGGAGACCCAGTACTTC
CASSPRQPKETQYF
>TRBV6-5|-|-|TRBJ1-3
TGTGCCACCACCCCCCGGGTGGGGGCTGGAAACACCATATATTTT
CATTPRVGAGNTIYF
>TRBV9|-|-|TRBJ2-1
TGTGCCAGCAGCGTAGAGTTTGGGGGCTCCTACAATGAGCAGTTCTTC
CASSVEFGGSYNEQFF
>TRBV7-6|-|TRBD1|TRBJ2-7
TGTGCCAGCAGCTTGGGACAGGCCCTCTACGAGCAGTACTTC
CASSLGQALYEQYF
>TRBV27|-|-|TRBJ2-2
TGTGCCAGCAGTTTATCCCACGTAACCGGGGAGCTGTTTTTT
CASSLSHVTGELFF
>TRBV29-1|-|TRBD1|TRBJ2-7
TGCAGCGCCCGACAGGGGAGCTCCTACGAGCAGTACTTC
CSARQGSSYEQYF
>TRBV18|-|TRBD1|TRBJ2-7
TGTGCCAGCGCTTCCGGGACAGGCCCCTACGAGCAGTACTTC
CASASGTGPYEQYF
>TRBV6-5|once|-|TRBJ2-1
TGTGCCAGCAGTTACTCTACCGGAGATGAGCAGTTCTTC
CASSYSTGDEQFF
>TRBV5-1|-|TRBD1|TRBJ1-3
TGCGCCAGCAGCACAGGGGGGAATGGAAACACCATATATTTT
CASSTGGNGNTIYF
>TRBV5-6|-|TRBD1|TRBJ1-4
TGTGCCAGCAGTACGATCGGGACAGGGGGAGAAAAACTGTTTTTT
CASSTIGTGGEKLFF
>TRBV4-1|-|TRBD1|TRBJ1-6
TGCGCCAGCAGCCAGCCTTCATCGGCAGGGGGTAATTCACCCCTCCACTTT
CASSQPSSAGGNSPLHF
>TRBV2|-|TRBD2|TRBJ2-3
TGTGCCAGCACCGGACTAGCGGGCGCAGATACGCAGTATTTT
CASTGLAGADTQYF
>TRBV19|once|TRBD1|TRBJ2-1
TGTGCCAGTAGTTCCTCCGGGACAGCCTACAATGAGCAGTTCTTC
CASSSSGTAYNEQFF
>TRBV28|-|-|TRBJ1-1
TGTGCCAGCAGTTTCGCCTCCACTGAAGCTTTCTTT
CASSFASTEAFF
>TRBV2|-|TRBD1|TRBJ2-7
TGTGCCAGCAGTCCAGGGGGTTCGGGGGAGCAGTACTTC
CASSPGGSGEQYF
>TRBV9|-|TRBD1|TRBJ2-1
TGTGCCAGCAGCGTAGTGGGACAGTCTCTCTGGAATGAGCAGTTCTTC
CASSVVGQSLWNEQFF
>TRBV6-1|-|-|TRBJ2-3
TGTGCCAGCAGTGAAGCAGTAGCATGGAATACGCAGTATTTT
CASSEAVAWNTQYF
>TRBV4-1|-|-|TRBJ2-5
TGCGCCAGCAGCCAACCCGCCCGGGACAAGGCTTCGACCCAGTACTTC
CASSQPARDKASTQYF
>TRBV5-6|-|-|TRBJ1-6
TGTGCCAGCAAGCGCACAGATAATTCACCCCTCCACTTT
CASKRTDNSPLHF
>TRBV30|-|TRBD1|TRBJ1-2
TGTGCCTGGAGTGCCCAGGGGGCGGATGGCTACACCTTC
CAWSAQGADGYTF
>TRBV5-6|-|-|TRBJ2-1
TGTGCCAGCAGCCGAACCCCGGTTGGGTCCTACAATGAGCAGTTCTTC
CASSRTPVGSYNEQFF
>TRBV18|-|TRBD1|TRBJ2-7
TGTGCCAGCTCACCGGGACAGGCTACTCTCTCCTACGAGCAGTACTTC
CASSPGQATLSYEQYF
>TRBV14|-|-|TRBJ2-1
TGTGCCAGCAGCTCCGGGATAAGCTCCTACAATGAGCAGTTCTTC
CASSSGISSYNEQFF
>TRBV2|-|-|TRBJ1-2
TGTGCCAGCAGTCTGCAGGGAGGTAACTATGGCTACACCTTC
CASSLQGGNYGYTF
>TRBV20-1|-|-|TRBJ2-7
TGCAGTGCCGCAGGGGGGTACGAGCAGTACTTC
CSAAGGYEQYF
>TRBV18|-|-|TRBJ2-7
TGTGCCAGCTCACCAGGACAGTCATTATCCTACGAGCAGTACTTC
CASSPGQSLSYEQYF
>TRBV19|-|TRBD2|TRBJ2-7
TGTGCCAGTAGCCGGGGGACTAGCTGGTTCGGCGAGCAGTACTTC
CASSRGTSWFGEQYF
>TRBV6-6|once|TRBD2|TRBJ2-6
TGTGCCAGCAGTCGACGGGAGGGGTCAGGGGCCAACGTCCTGACTTTC
CASSRREGSGANVLTF
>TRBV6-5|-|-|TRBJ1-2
TGTGCCAGCAGTTACCTCACAGGGTATAGTGGCTACACCTTC
CASSYLTGYSGYTF
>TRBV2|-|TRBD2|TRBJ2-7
TGTGCCAGCAGTGACAGCGGGAGCTCCTACGAGCAGTACTTC
CASSDSGSSYEQYF
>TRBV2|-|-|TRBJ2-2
TGTGCCAGCAGTTCAGACGGGGAGCTGTTTTTT
CASSSDGELFF
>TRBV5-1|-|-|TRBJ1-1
TGCGCCAGCAGCTTTCAGGTCGGCGTGAACACTGAAGCTTTCTTT
CASSFQVGVNTEAFF
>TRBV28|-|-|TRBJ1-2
TGTGCCAGCAGTCTGTGGACAGTCTATGGCTACACCTTC
CASSLWTVYGYTF
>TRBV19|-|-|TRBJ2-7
TGTGCCAGTAGTCCCCTCCAAGGGGGCGAGCAGTACTTC
CASSPLQGGEQYF
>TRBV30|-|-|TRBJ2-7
TGTGCCTCCCGAGGGGCTGGCGAGCAGTACTTC
CASRGAGEQYF
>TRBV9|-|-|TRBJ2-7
TGTGCCAGCAGCGTAGATCTGGGGCCAACCTACGAGCAGTACTTC
CASSVDLGPTYEQYF
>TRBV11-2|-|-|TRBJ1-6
TGTGCCAGCAGCTTAGATCGGGGGCGGATTAATTCACCCCTCCACTTT
CASSLDRGRINSPLHF
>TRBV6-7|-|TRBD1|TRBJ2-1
TGTGCCAGCAGTTACGGGACAGACCGACCGGGTAATGAGCAGTTCTTC
CASSYGTDRPGNEQFF
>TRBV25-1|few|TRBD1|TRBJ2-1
TGTGCCAGCAGTGAAGCCGGGACAGGGTCCTACAATGAGCAGTTCTTC
CASSEAGTGSYNEQFF